These T cell receptor beta chains were read from a single sample in a study of blood T cell repertoires in COVID-19. The method was immunoSEQ multiplex PCR; TCRdb's version includes in-frame clones alone and lacks a portion of them. Among over 140,000 clones, 75% to 85% were seen once, and the ten largest hold 3.5% to 5%. Source material: peripheral blood. The receptors shown here come from a woman at least 80 years old with active or convalescent COVID-19. The CDR3 runs from the conserved cysteine through the conserved F or W. A D gene is named only where the DNA matches it firmly. Only part of the rows carry a size: once, few, many, or a class if the clone is expanded.

v_gene,d_gene,abundance,j_gene,CDR3aa,CDR3nt
TRBV19,-,-,TRBJ2-6,CACCIWGLGVSGGANVLTF,TGTGCCTGTTGTATTTGGGGACTGGGGGTCTCGGGCGGGGCCAACGTCCTGACTTTC
TRBV14,-,once,TRBJ1-1,CASSQDRVTEAFF,TGTGCCAGCAGCCAAGACAGGGTTACTGAAGCTTTCTTT
TRBV28,TRBD1,-,TRBJ1-2,CASREPRGQGGYGYTF,TGTGCCAGCAGAGAACCCCGGGGGCAGGGGGGCTATGGCTACACCTTC
TRBV7-9,TRBD1,-,TRBJ1-1,CASRGQGTHTEAFF,TGTGCCAGCAGGGGACAGGGTACACACACTGAAGCTTTCTTT
TRBV6-1,-,-,TRBJ2-5,CASSEAAGGFIETQYF,TGTGCCAGCAGTGAAGCGGCAGGGGGGTTTATAGAGACCCAGTACTTC
TRBV4-2,TRBD1,-,TRBJ1-2,CASSQEGRDSSYGYTF,TGTGCCAGCAGCCAAGAGGGCCGGGACAGCTCCTATGGCTACACCTTC
TRBV7-3,-,-,TRBJ1-4,CASSRQANPNEKLFF,TGTGCCAGCAGCCGGCAGGCAAACCCTAATGAAAAACTGTTTTTT
TRBV14,TRBD2,-,TRBJ2-7,CASSQEAGTIISYEQYF,TGTGCCAGCAGCCAAGAAGCAGGGACTATTATCTCCTACGAGCAGTACTTC
TRBV7-8,TRBD1,few,TRBJ2-1,CASSLGTGVLHYNEQFF,TGTGCCAGCAGCTTAGGGACAGGGGTCCTACACTACAATGAGCAGTTCTTC
TRBV6-6,-,-,TRBJ1-2,CASSYETGPIYGYTF,TGTGCCAGCAGTTACGAGACAGGTCCTATCTATGGCTACACCTTC
TRBV19,TRBD1,-,TRBJ2-7,CASSNGQGAHEQYF,TGTGCCAGTAGTAACGGGCAGGGGGCCCACGAGCAGTACTTC
TRBV5-1,TRBD1,-,TRBJ1-4,CASSIPQGVTNEKLFF,TGCGCCAGCAGCATCCCTCAGGGGGTAACTAATGAAAAACTGTTTTTT
TRBV9,TRBD1,-,TRBJ1-2,CASSSGQGVYYGYTF,TGTGCCAGCAGCTCAGGACAGGGAGTTTACTATGGCTACACCTTC
TRBV19,TRBD1,once,TRBJ2-7,CASSTSGTGDSDEQYF,TGTGCCAGTAGTACCTCCGGGACAGGGGATTCCGACGAGCAGTACTTC
TRBV3-1/TRBV3-2,TRBD1,once,TRBJ2-3,CASRQGASDTQYF,TGTGCCAGCAGGCAGGGGGCTTCAGATACGCAGTATTTT
TRBV7-7,-,-,TRBJ2-5,CASSLNIGPAQETQYF,TGTGCTAGCAGCTTAAATATTGGGCCGGCCCAAGAGACCCAGTACTTC
TRBV7-2,TRBD1,-,TRBJ2-7,CASSPTGTGGNEQYF,TGTGCCAGCAGCCCGACCGGGACAGGAGGAAACGAGCAGTACTTC
TRBV6-5,TRBD1,-,TRBJ1-6,CASRGQGYNSPLHF,TGTGCCAGCAGAGGACAGGGCTATAATTCACCCCTCCACTTT
TRBV4-2,TRBD1,-,TRBJ1-3,CASSQDRGVGNTIYF,TGTGCCAGCAGCCAGGACAGGGGGGTGGGAAACACCATATATTTT
TRBV10-2,TRBD2,-,TRBJ2-5,CASGVAGRQETQYF,TGCGCCAGCGGGGTAGCGGGGAGACAAGAGACCCAGTACTTC
TRBV11-2,TRBD2,once,TRBJ2-1,CASGRGSGAYNEQFF,TGTGCCAGCGGAAGGGGTAGCGGGGCGTACAATGAGCAGTTCTTC
TRBV30,-,-,TRBJ1-4,CAQSFAGGGNEKLFF,TGTGCCCAATCCTTTGCGGGGGGAGGGAATGAAAAACTGTTTTTT
TRBV27,TRBD2,-,TRBJ2-1,CAIRRAGNVVNEQFF,TGTGCTATCCGTCGAGCGGGGAATGTTGTCAATGAGCAGTTCTTC
TRBV28,TRBD1,-,TRBJ2-7,CATLDRAAYEQYF,TGTGCCACACTGGACAGGGCCGCCTACGAGCAGTACTTC
TRBV6-5,-,-,TRBJ1-5,CASRGTRVGQPQHF,TGTGCCAGCAGAGGGACAAGAGTGGGGCAGCCCCAGCATTTT
TRBV27,TRBD1,-,TRBJ2-7,CASKPGQVNYEQYF,TGTGCCAGCAAGCCGGGACAGGTTAACTACGAGCAGTACTTC
TRBV28,-,-,TRBJ1-2,CASSRGGAINYGYTF,TGTGCCAGCAGTCGCGGAGGGGCGATTAACTATGGCTACACCTTC
TRBV30,-,-,TRBJ2-3,CAWSWASDTQYF,TGTGCCTGGTCTTGGGCGTCAGATACGCAGTATTTT